Listed here are 23 T cell receptor beta chains from one sample, sequenced in a study of blood T cell repertoires in COVID-19. Assay: immunoSEQ multiplex PCR; the TCRdb copy retains only in-frame clones and omits some. Seen here are tens of thousands of clones, roughly 84% observed once, and the top ten hold 7.5% to 10%. The sequenced sample consisted of peripheral blood. All receptors come from an elderly man with active COVID-19.

The J gene is TRBJ1-6, the V gene TRBV27; weak D call: TRBD1 (6 bases). This CDR3 has 16 residues. CDR1 MNHEY and CDR2 SMNVEV come from the germline V gene (reference sequence). Between the trimmed V and J ends, which lost 1 base and 7 bases, there was a span of 14 bases. Here the CDR3 DNA reads TGTGCCAGCAGTTTATGGGGGGGCGGCCGGAATTCACCCCTCCACTTT. Its translation: CASSLWGGGRNSPLHF.

This clone is a singleton in its sample. The V call is TRBV3-1 (or the pseudogene TRBV3-2), the J call TRBJ1-4, with TRBD1 identical over 8 bases. The trim removed 0 bases at V and 4 bases at J, leaving 7 bases unmatched. From germline, CDR1 is LGHDT and CDR2 YNNKEL (reference sequence). CDR3 length: 17 residues. The CDR3 coding sequence is TGTGCCAGCAGCCAAGAAGCACCGGGACAGGTTAATGAAAAACTGTTTTTT. Its translation is CASSQEAPGQVNEKLFF.

V is TRBV5-1 and J is TRBJ2-1, with TRBD2 matching over 8 bases. Looked up from germline, CDR1 is SGHRS and CDR2 is YFSETQ. J gave up 3 bases and V 4 bases, and 6 bases lay outside the gene matches. The CDR3 sequence is 15 residues long. CDR3: CASSPRSGGYNEQFF. The CDR3 DNA follows: TGCGCCAGCAGCCCCCGGAGCGGGGGCTACAATGAGCAGTTCTTC.

The genes are TRBV19 and TRBJ1-6, with 9 bases lining up with TRBD1. The junction had 8 bases not matched to a gene; V was cut back by 4 bases and J by 4 bases. Germline CDR1 is LNHDA and CDR2 is SQIVND (reference sequence). The CDR3 is 17 amino acids. CDR3 sequence (DNA): TGTGCCAGTAGTAAAACCGGGACAGGGATTTATAATTCACCCCTCCACTTT. Residues: CASSKTGTGIYNSPLHF.

This rearrangement joins TRBV5-1 to TRBJ1-5; D unclear. The CDR3 is 13 amino acids. Trimming left V 5 bases short and J 2 bases short, with 8 bases between. The germline V gene encodes CDR1 SGHRS and CDR2 YFSETQ. The CDR3 region has the DNA TGCGCCAGCAGGGGCAGCCGCAATCAGCCCCAGCATTTT. Translating it yields CASRGSRNQPQHF.

The V call is TRBV6-5, the J call TRBJ2-5; 8 bases map to TRBD2. From germline, CDR1 is MNHEY and CDR2 SVGAGI. The CDR3 has 16 residues. The J segment lost 1 base and the V segment lost 1 base, leaving 5 bases of the junction unmatched. Written as DNA, the CDR3 is TGTGCCAGCAGTTACTGGCCTAGCGGGCCCCAAGAGACCCAGTACTTC. It is translated as CASSYWPSGPQETQYF.

This chain joins TRBV7-3 and TRBJ2-5; 7 nucleotides agree with TRBD1. The trim removed 3 bases at V and 6 bases at J, leaving 7 bases unmatched. Germline V lookup: CDR1 SGHTA, CDR2 FQGTGA. This CDR3 is 14 amino acids long. CDR3 sequence: CASSFWTGSQTQYF. CDR3 sequence (DNA): TGTGCCAGCAGCTTCTGGACAGGATCGCAGACCCAGTACTTC.

The V and J genes are TRBV18 and TRBJ2-3; D remains unclear. Germline V lookup: CDR1 KGHSH, CDR2 LQKENI. V shed 1 base and J shed 0 bases, with 11 bases lying between them. The length of the CDR3 is 16 residues. For the CDR3, the DNA is TGTGCCAGCTCACCACTGGGCAGAGCTAGCACAGATACGCAGTATTTT. Translating it yields CASSPLGRASTDTQYF.

The V gene is TRBV4-2, the J gene TRBJ2-5; 12 bases line up with TRBD2. Germline V CDR1 and CDR2: LGHNA, YNFKEQ. The CDR3 spans 18 residues. The V and J ends lost 0 bases and 2 bases, in that order; junction bases with no gene match: 7. The CDR3 loop reads CASSQELAGGGRQETQYF. The CDR3 nucleotides are TGTGCCAGCAGCCAAGAACTAGCGGGGGGCGGACGACAAGAGACCCAGTACTTC.

The genes are TRBV15 and TRBJ1-2, with D possibly matching TRBD1 (6 bases). Trimming cost V 6 bases and J 7 bases, with 18 bases left between them. Germline V gives CDR1 LNHNV, CDR2 YYDKDF (reference sequence). The CDR3 extends over 14 amino acids. CDR3 bases: TGTGCCACCAGTAGAAACAGGGAGAAGAGTGGCTACACCTTC. Residues: CATSRNREKSGYTF.

V is TRBV3-1 (or the pseudogene TRBV3-2) and J is TRBJ2-7; a possible D gene is TRBD1 (6 bases). CDR1 and CDR2 from the germline V gene are LGHDT and YNNKEL (reference sequence). Trimming shortened V by 10 bases and J by 4 bases, and 14 bases separated the two germline ends. This CDR3 is 12 amino acids long. CDR3 sequence: CATSTGSYEQYF. CDR3 nucleotide sequence: TGTGCCACCTCAACAGGGTCATACGAGCAGTACTTC.

This clone was picked up a small number of times. V is TRBV29-1 and J is TRBJ1-2; TRBD1 agrees at 7 bases. The germline gives CDR1 SQVTM, CDR2 ANQGSEA. With 6 bases clipped from V and 5 bases from J, the junction kept 15 bases outside the gene matches. CDR3 length equals 15 residues. This CDR3 reads CSVLGRRQGGYGYTF. For the CDR3, the DNA is TGCAGCGTGTTGGGGCGGAGACAGGGCGGGTATGGCTACACCTTC.

J is TRBJ2-2 and V is TRBV5-1; 14 positions agree with TRBD2. The junction had 12 bases not matched to a gene; V was cut back by 3 bases and J by 8 bases. Germline CDR1 SGHRS, CDR2 YFSETQ. The CDR3 is 18 residues long. The CDR3 nucleotides are TGCGCCAGCAGCTCCGAGACTAGCGGGGGGGCAGATTCTGGGGAGCTGTTTTTT. It yields the protein CASSSETSGGADSGELFF.

The chain uses TRBV2 and TRBJ2-1; a weak D match, TRBD2 (5 bases). In germline, CDR1 is SNHLY, CDR2 FYNNEI. The CDR3 is 14 amino acids. Trimming stripped 7 bases from V and 3 bases from J, with 13 bases between. The CDR3 spells CASKSLTSYNEQFF. Here the CDR3 DNA reads TGTGCCAGCAAGTCTCTCACTAGCTACAATGAGCAGTTCTTC.

This clone has just one count. The rearrangement uses TRBV20-1 and TRBJ1-2, with TRBD1 matching over 7 bases. Germline lookup yields CDR1 DFQATT and CDR2 SNEGSKA (reference sequence). Trimming took 5 bases from V and 6 from J; bases not matched to a gene: 3. This CDR3 is 11 amino acids long. This chain's CDR3 is CSAWDSDGYTF. The CDR3 coding sequence is TGCAGTGCTTGGGACAGCGATGGCTACACCTTC.

This chain uses TRBV6-5 with TRBJ2-2, with 7 bases that match TRBD1. This CDR3 contains 14 residues. The V gene end was trimmed by 7 bases and the J gene end by 6 bases; junction bases not matched to a gene: 8. Germline loops: CDR1 MNHEY, CDR2 SVGAGI. CDR3 in DNA: TGTGCCAGCACAAGGGACAGCGAAGCCGGGGAGCTGTTTTTT. Translation gives CASTRDSEAGELFF.

This clone was observed a few times. The rearrangement uses TRBV18 and TRBJ1-5; D ambiguous. This CDR3 comprises 18 residues. The V and J ends lost 3 bases and 0 bases respectively, with 18 bases between them. In germline, CDR1 is KGHSH, CDR2 LQKENI. CDR3 amino acids: CASSPPVTDAYSNQPQHF. In DNA form, the CDR3 reads TGTGCCAGCTCACCCCCGGTTACCGATGCATATAGCAATCAGCCCCAGCATTTT.

The V and J genes are TRBV25-1 and TRBJ2-3; D call uncertain. Trimming took 3 bases from V and 2 from J, leaving 9 bases between them. Germline CDR1 reads MGHDK; CDR2 reads SYGVNS. CDR3 size: 14 residues. CDR3 region: CASSDRLNTDTQYF. The CDR3 DNA follows: TGTGCCAGCAGTGATCGACTGAACACAGATACGCAGTATTTT.

Written as DNA, the CDR3 is TGTGCCAGCAGCTTAGGAGCGGGGGGGCCCTGGGAGACCCAGTACTTC. Amino acid sequence: CASSLGAGGPWETQYF. V is TRBV7-9 and J is TRBJ2-5, with TRBD2 matching 10 bases. V gave up 1 base and J gave up 5 bases; unmatched junction bases: 7. CDR1 and CDR2 from the germline V gene are SEHNR and FQNEAQ (reference sequence). The CDR3 totals 16 residues.

The gene calls are TRBV3-1 (or the pseudogene TRBV3-2) and TRBJ2-3; TRBD2 agrees at 14 bases. J gave up 3 bases and V 5 bases, and 4 bases lay outside the gene matches. This CDR3 contains 16 residues. From germline, CDR1 is LGHDT and CDR2 YNNKEL (reference sequence). As DNA, the CDR3 is TGTGCCAGCAGCGGACTAGCGGGGGGCCCAACAGATACGCAGTATTTT. Its translation is CASSGLAGGPTDTQYF.

The chain employs TRBV4-1 and TRBJ2-4; tentatively, D is TRBD1 (6 bases). Trimming left V 0 bases short and J 1 base short, with 19 bases between. From germline, CDR1 is MGHRA and CDR2 YSYEKL. The CDR3 contains 19 residues. The CDR3 loop reads CASSQDWGRGRGAKNIQYF. The CDR3 DNA sequence: TGCGCCAGCAGCCAAGATTGGGGTCGGGGCAGGGGCGCCAAAAACATTCAGTACTTC.

The chain has TRBV7-8 and TRBJ1-1; D remains unclear. Trimming stripped 2 bases from V and 3 bases from J, with 10 bases between. This CDR3 spans 14 amino acids. CDR1 and CDR2 from the germline V gene are SGHVS and FQNEAQ. The CDR3 loop is CASSLSLYYTEAFF. The CDR3 DNA reads TGTGCCAGCAGCTTATCCTTGTATTACACTGAAGCTTTCTTT.

The chain is built from TRBV11-2 and TRBJ2-5, with TRBD2 identical over 8 bases. This CDR3 is 16 amino acids long. Germline lookup yields CDR1 SGHAT and CDR2 FQNNGV. V was clipped by 4 bases and J by 2 bases; unmatched bases: 9. CDR3 sequence reads: CASSSRGGQVQETQYF. CDR3 sequence (DNA): TGTGCCAGCAGCTCACGGGGGGGTCAAGTTCAAGAGACCCAGTACTTC.